Sequencing of this T cell receptor (beta chain) was carried out in a study of T-cell reconstitution after alpha-beta-depleted transplantation in children. Using unique molecular identifiers, the investigators prepared the TCRbeta library. TCRdb reprocessed the PCR reads via MiXCR and lists one record per CDR3 protein. The data contain about 460,000 distinct CDR3 sequences, 9.5% to 15% of them seen just once; the ten biggest clones take up around 5.8%. A few counts support this clonotype. Germline CDR1 and CDR2: SNHLY and FYNNEI. Trimming removed 7 bases at V and 5 bases at J, with 18 bases between. The CDR3 contains 15 residues.

The sample was PBMCs from the stem cell graft donor, taken from the stem cell graft. The chain joins TRBV2 to TRBJ1-5; possibly TRBD1 for D (6 bases). The clonotype was recovered from a human donor who donated a stem cell graft to a child with combined immunodeficiency. The CDR3 loop reads CASNEWGRGYQPQHF. In DNA, the CDR3 is TGTGCCAGCAACGAATGGGGCAGGGGTTATCAGCCCCAGCATTTT.